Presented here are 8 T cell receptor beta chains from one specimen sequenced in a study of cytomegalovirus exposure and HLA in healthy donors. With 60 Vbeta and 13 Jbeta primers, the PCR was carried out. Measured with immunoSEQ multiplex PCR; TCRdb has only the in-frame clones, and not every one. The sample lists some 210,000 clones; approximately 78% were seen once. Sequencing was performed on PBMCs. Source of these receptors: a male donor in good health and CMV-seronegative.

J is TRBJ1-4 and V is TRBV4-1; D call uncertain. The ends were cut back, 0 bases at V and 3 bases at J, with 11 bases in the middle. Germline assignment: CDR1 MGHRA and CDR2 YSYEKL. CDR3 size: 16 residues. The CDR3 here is CASSQDSAASNEKLFF. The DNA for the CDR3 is TGCGCCAGCAGCCAAGATAGCGCAGCCTCTAATGAAAAACTGTTTTTT.

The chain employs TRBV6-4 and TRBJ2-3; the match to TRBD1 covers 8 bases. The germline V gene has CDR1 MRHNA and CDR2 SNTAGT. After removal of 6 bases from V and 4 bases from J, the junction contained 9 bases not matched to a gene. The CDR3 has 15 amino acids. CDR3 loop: CASRAGGLSSDTQYF. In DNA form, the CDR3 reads TGTGCCAGCAGGGCAGGGGGCTTGTCATCAGATACGCAGTATTTT.

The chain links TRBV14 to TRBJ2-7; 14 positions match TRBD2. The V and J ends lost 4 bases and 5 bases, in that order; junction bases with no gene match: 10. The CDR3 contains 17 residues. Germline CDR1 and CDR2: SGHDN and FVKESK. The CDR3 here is CASSPGTSGRTIHEQYF. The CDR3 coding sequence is TGTGCCAGCAGCCCCGGGACTAGCGGGAGAACGATCCACGAGCAGTACTTC.

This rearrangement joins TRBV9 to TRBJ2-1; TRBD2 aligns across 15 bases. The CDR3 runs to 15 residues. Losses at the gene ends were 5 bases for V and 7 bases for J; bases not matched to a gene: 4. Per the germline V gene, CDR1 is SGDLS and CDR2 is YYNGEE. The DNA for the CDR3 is TGTGCCAGCAGTCCCGGACTAGCGGGAGGGAATGAGCAGTTCTTC. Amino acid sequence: CASSPGLAGGNEQFF.

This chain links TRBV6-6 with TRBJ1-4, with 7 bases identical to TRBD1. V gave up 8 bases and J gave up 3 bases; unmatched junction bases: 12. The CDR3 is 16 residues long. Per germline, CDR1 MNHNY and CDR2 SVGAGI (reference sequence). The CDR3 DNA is TGTGCCAGCTTCGATCAGGGACAGTTCCCTAATGAAAAACTGTTTTTT. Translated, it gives CASFDQGQFPNEKLFF.

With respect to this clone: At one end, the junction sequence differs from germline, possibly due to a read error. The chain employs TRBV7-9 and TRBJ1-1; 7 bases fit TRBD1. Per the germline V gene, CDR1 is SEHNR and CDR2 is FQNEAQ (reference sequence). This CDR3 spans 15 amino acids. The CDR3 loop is CSSSPPTRQGAEAFF. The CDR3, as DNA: TGTTCCAGCAGCCCTCCTACAAGACAGGGCGCTGAAGCTTTCTTT.

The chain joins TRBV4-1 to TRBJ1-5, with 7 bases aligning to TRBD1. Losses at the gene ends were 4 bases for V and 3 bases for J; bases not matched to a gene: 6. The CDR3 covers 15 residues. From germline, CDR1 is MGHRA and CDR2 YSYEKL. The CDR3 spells CASSRSGTVNQPQHF. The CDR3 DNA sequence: TGCGCCAGCAGCCGATCCGGGACAGTCAATCAGCCCCAGCATTTT.

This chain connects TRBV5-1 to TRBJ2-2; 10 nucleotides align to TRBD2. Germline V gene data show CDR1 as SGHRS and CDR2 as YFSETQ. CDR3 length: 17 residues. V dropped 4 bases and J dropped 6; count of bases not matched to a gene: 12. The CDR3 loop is CASSPQGSGRAAGELFF. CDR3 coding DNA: TGCGCCAGCAGCCCCCAAGGGAGCGGGAGGGCAGCCGGGGAGCTGTTTTTT.